This T cell receptor beta chain was sequenced during a study of blood T cell repertoires in COVID-19. Germline V gene sequence: CDR1 DFQATT, CDR2 SNEGSKA (reference sequence). The CDR3 has 14 residues. Trimming shortened V by 3 bases and J by 2 bases, and 11 bases separated the two germline ends. Libraries were prepared by immunoSEQ multiplex PCR; TCRdb keeps only in-frame clonotypes and omits some of them. Among 350,000 or so clones listed, 80% to 90% were seen once. The sequencing sample was made of PBMCs or T cells enriched from blood (not recorded which). This clonotype originated in a woman in her thirties or forties with acute COVID-19. This chain joins TRBV20-1 and TRBJ1-5; a weak D match, TRBD1 (5 bases). DNA of the CDR3: TGCAGTGCTAGTCAGGGAGGGGGCAATCAGCCCCAGCATTTT. It is translated as CSASQGGGNQPQHF.